A single sample is the source of the 8 T cell receptor beta chains below, sequenced in a study of cytomegalovirus exposure and HLA in healthy donors. Primers for the PCR totalled 60 Vbeta and 13 Jbeta. Generated by immunoSEQ multiplex PCR, the TCRdb table keeps only in-frame clones and is missing some. The sample has about 160,000 clones, nearly 80% seen once; the top ten hold more than 0.75%. What was sequenced was PBMCs. These receptors were taken from a woman between 50 and 59 years old in good health and CMV-seropositive.

The chain couples TRBV5-1 to TRBJ1-1; the match to TRBD1 covers 9 bases. V was pared by 4 bases and J by 8 bases, with 12 bases of the junction left unmatched. The length of the CDR3 is 15 residues. Germline loops: CDR1 SGHRS, CDR2 YFSETQ. The CDR3 sequence: CASSERTGAQAEAFF. CDR3 DNA sequence: TGCGCCAGCAGCGAACGGACAGGGGCCCAGGCCGAAGCTTTCTTT. The full variable domain, completed using reference TRBV5-1 and TRBJ1-1, is KAGVTQTPRYLIKTRGQQVTLSCSPISGHRSVSWYQQTPGQGLQFLFEYFSETQRNKGNFPGRFSGRQFSNSRSEMNVSTLELGDSALYLCASSERTGAQAEAFFGQGTRLTVV.

The chain employs TRBV4-3 and TRBJ1-1; maybe TRBD1 (5 bases). The CDR3 runs 15 residues. The germline CDR1 and CDR2 sequences are LGHNA and YSLEER. Trimming took off 2 bases at V and 4 bases at J, with 14 bases between the two ends. The CDR3 coding sequence is TGCGCCAGCAGCCAAAACAGGTTTACGGGCACTGAAGCTTTCTTT. Translated, it gives CASSQNRFTGTEAFF.

The genes are TRBV7-2 and TRBJ1-1, with D perhaps matching TRBD1 (5 bases). Germline assignment: CDR1 SGHTA and CDR2 FQGNSA. The CDR3 length is 16 residues. Deletions cut 5 bases from V and 11 bases from J, with 27 bases between. The CDR3 region is CASSPGGGWARSGAFF. CDR3 DNA: TGTGCCAGCAGCCCCGGGGGGGGGTGGGCAAGGAGTGGGGCTTTCTTT.

The rearrangement uses TRBV4-2 and TRBJ2-7; D ambiguous. Trimming took off 3 bases at V and 7 bases at J, with 19 bases between the two ends. The CDR3 contains 15 residues. Per germline, CDR1 LGHNA and CDR2 YNFKEQ. CDR3 DNA sequence: TGTGCCAGCAGCCAGATGTGGGCCACTGATGAAGAGCAGTACTTC. Protein sequence: CASSQMWATDEEQYF.

The rearrangement uses TRBV10-1 and TRBJ2-5; TRBD1 might be the D (6 bases). This CDR3 has 15 amino acids. V dropped 2 bases and J dropped 5 bases, with 15 bases sitting between them. Germline CDR1 is WNHNN and CDR2 is SYGVQD (reference sequence). The CDR3 region has the DNA TGCGCCAGCAGTGAGGTGGGGACAAAGGGGGAGACCCAGTACTTC. This translates into CASSEVGTKGETQYF.

This chain uses TRBV2 with TRBJ1-2; tentatively, D is TRBD1 (6 bases). V was shortened by 7 bases and J by 4 bases, with 13 bases between the two germline ends. The CDR3 consists of 13 residues. Germline V gives CDR1 SNHLY, CDR2 FYNNEI. Written as DNA, the CDR3 is TGTGCCAGCATGGAGGACAGTTTCTATGGCTACACCTTC. Its protein is CASMEDSFYGYTF.

The rearrangement joins TRBV7-2 to TRBJ1-6; 9 bases align to TRBD1. CDR1 is SGHTA, CDR2 FQGNSA, per germline. The CDR3 has 15 residues. V shed 6 bases and J 8 bases; nucleotides not matched to a gene: 8. This CDR3 is CASRRAGTGHSPLHF. CDR3 coding DNA: TGTGCCAGCAGGCGAGCCGGGACAGGGCATTCACCCCTCCACTTT.

The J gene is TRBJ1-4, the V gene TRBV7-2; the match to TRBD1 covers 7 bases. The CDR3 sequence is 16 residues long. V lost 5 bases and J lost 7; bases outside the gene matches: 13. Germline-derived CDR1 and CDR2 are SGHTA and FQGNSA. CDR3 nucleotide sequence: TGTGCCAGCAGCCCCCAGAGGGAGACAGGGACTGAAAAACTGTTTTTT. It yields the protein CASSPQRETGTEKLFF.